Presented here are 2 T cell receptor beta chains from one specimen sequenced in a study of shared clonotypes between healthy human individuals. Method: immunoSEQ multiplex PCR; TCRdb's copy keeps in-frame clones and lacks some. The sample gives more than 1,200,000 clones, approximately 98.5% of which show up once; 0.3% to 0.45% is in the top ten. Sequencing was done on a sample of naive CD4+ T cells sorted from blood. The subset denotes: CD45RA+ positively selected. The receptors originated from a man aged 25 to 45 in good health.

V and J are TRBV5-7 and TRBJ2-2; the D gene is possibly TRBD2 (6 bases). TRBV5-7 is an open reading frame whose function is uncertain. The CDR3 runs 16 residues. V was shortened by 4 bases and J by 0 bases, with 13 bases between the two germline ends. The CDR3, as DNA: TGTGCCAGCAGCAGGAGGGAGCTTACGAACACCGGGGAGCTGTTTTTT. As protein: CASSRRELTNTGELFF.

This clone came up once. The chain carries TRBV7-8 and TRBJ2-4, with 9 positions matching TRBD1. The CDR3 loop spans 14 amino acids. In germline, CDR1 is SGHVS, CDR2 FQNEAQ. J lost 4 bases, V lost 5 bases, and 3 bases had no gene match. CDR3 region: CASSPGTGKNIQYF. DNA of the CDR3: TGTGCCAGCAGCCCGGGGACAGGGAAAAACATTCAGTACTTC.